This record concerns one T cell receptor (beta chain) sequence. Its specificity is unknown. These data are taken from a study of cytomegalovirus exposure and HLA in healthy donors. Findings and caveats of the study: A previous analysis found most TCR beta V segments productive roughly 87% or roughly 30% of the time. Solely CMV serostatus was available to characterize immune exposure. A list of roughly 160 TCR beta chains associated with cytomegalovirus was given. Using a false discovery rate of 0.05, a later analysis showed that approximately 17,000 TCR beta sequences were associated with HLA alleles.

13 Jbeta primers and 60 Vbeta primers were used for the PCR. Measured with immunoSEQ multiplex PCR; TCRdb has only the in-frame clones, and not every one. In the table there are 270,000 or so clones, around 90% of which are singletons. The CDR3 has 13 amino acids. V dropped 7 bases and J dropped 3 bases, with 12 bases sitting between them. Germline loops: CDR1 MDHEN, CDR2 SYDVKM. Sequenced material: PBMCs. The chain joins TRBV28 to TRBJ1-2, with D possibly matching TRBD1 (6 bases). This receptor was obtained from a girl aged 2 to 10 in good health and CMV-seronegative. The CDR3 DNA follows: TGTGCCAGCACCTCACAGGGAGACTATGGCTACACCTTC. Its protein is CASTSQGDYGYTF.